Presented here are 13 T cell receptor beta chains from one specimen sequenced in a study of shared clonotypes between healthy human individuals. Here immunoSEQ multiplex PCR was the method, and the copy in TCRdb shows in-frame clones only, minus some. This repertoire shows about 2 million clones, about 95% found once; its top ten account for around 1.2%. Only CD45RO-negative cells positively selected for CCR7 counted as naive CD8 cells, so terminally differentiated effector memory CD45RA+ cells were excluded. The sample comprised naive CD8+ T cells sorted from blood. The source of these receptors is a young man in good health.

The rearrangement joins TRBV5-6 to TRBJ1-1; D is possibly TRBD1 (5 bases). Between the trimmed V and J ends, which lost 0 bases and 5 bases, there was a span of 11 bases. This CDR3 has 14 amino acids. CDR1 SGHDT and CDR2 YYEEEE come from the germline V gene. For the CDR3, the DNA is TGTGCCAGCAGCTTGGCGCAGGGCCCGACTGAAGCTTTCTTT. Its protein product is CASSLAQGPTEAFF.

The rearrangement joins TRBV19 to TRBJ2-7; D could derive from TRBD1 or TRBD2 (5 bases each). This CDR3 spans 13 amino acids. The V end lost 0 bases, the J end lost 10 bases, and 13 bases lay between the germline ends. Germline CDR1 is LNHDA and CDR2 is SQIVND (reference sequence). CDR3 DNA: TGTGCCAGTAGTATAGATGACGAGGGGAAACAGTACTTC. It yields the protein CASSIDDEGKQYF.

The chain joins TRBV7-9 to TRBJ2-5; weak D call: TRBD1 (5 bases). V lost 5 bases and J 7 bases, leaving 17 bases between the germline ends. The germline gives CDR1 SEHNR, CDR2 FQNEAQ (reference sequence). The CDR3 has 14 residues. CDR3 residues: CASSPIQERGTQYF. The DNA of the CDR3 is TGTGCCAGCAGCCCGATACAGGAAAGAGGGACCCAGTACTTC.

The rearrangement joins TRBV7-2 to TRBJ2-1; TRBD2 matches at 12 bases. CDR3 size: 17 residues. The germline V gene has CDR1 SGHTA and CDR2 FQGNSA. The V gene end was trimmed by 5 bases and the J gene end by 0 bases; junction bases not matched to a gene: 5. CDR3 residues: CASSGTSGPSSYNEQFF. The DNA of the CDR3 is TGTGCCAGCAGCGGGACTAGCGGGCCGAGCTCCTACAATGAGCAGTTCTTC.

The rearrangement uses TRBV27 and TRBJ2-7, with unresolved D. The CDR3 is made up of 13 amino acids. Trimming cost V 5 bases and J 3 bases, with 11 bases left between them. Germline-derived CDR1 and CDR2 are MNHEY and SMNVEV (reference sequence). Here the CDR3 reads CASSPLILYEQYF. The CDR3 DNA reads TGTGCCAGCAGTCCCCTGATCCTCTACGAGCAGTACTTC.

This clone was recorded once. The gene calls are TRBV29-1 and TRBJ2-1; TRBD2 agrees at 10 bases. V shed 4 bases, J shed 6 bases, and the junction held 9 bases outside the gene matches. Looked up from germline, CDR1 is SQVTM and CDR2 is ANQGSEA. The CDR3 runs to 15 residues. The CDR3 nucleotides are TGCAGCGTTGGGAGAGCGGGGGGGCCGTCCAATGAGCAGTTCTTC. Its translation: CSVGRAGGPSNEQFF.

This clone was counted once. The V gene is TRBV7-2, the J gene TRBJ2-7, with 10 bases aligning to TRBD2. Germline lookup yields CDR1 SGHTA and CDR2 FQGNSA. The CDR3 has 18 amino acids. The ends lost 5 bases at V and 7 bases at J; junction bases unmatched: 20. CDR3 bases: TGTGCCAGCAGCCCCGAGGTCCTAGCGGGAGAGGGGGGCGTGGAGCAGTACTTC. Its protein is CASSPEVLAGEGGVEQYF. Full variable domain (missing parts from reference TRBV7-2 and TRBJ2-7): GAGVSQSPSNKVTEKGKDVELRCDPISGHTALYWYRQSLGQGLEFLIYFQGNSAPDKSGLPSDRFSAERTGGSVSTLTIQRTQQEDSAVYLCASSPEVLAGEGGVEQYFGPGTRLTVT.

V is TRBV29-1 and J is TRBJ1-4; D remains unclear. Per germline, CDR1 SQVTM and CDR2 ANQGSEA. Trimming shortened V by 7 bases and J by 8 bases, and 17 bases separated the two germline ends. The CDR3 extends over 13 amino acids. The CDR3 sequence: CSAGGLDGEKLFF. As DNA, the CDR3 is TGCAGCGCCGGTGGGTTGGACGGGGAAAAACTGTTTTTT.

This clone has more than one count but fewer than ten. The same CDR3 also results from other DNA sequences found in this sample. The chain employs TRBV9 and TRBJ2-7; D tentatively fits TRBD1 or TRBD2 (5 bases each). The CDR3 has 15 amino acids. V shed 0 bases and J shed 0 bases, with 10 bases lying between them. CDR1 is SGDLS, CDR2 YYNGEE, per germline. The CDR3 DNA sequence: TGTGCCAGCAGCGTAGCTTGGGGGAGCTCCTACGAGCAGTACTTC. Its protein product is CASSVAWGSSYEQYF.

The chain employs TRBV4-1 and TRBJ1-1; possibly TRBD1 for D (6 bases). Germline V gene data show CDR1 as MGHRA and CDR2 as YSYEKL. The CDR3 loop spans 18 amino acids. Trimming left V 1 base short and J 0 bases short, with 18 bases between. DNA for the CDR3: TGCGCCAGCAGCCAAGGGTTACAGGGCGGAGTGGTGAACACTGAAGCTTTCTTT. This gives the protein CASSQGLQGGVVNTEAFF.

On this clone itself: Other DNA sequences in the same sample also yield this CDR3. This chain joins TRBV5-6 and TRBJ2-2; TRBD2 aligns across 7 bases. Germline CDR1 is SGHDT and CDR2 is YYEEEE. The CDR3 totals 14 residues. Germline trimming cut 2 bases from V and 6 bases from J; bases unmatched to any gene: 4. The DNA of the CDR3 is TGTGCCAGCAGCTTAGGCCTAGCGGCCGGGGAGCTGTTTTTT. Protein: CASSLGLAAGELFF.

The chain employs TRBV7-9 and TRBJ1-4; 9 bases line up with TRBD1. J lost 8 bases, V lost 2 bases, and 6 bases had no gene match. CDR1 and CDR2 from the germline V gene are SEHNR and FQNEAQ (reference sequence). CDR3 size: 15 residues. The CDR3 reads CASSLRTGEDEKLFF. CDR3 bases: TGTGCCAGCAGCTTACGGACAGGGGAGGACGAAAAACTGTTTTTT.

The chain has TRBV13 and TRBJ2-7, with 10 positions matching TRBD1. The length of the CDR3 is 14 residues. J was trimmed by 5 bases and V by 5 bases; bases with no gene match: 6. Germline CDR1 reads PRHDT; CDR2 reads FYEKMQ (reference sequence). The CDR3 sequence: CASSHRQGADEQYF. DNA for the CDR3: TGTGCCAGCAGCCATAGACAGGGGGCCGACGAGCAGTACTTC.